What follows describes a single TCR beta chain. The sample comes from a study of T cell changes during pregnancy in multiple sclerosis. Germline values: CDR1 LNHDA, CDR2 SQIVND (reference sequence). CDR3 length: 13 amino acids. V shed 2 bases and J shed 3 bases, with 8 bases lying between them. The protocol was immunoSEQ multiplex PCR, while the TCRdb copy is restricted to in-frame clones and leaves out a portion. The sample lists 47,000 or so clones, around 90% occurring once. This specimen was peripheral blood, taken in the first trimester of pregnancy. The chain recombines TRBV19 with TRBJ2-7, with D possibly being TRBD1 (5 bases). This clonotype was sampled from a female donor with multiple sclerosis, enrolled in a pregnancy study. The CDR3 spells CASSINQGYEQYF. Written as DNA, the CDR3 is TGTGCCAGTAGTATAAACCAGGGCTACGAGCAGTACTTC.